The present T cell receptor beta chain was sequenced within a study of cytotoxic CD8 clonotypes in ibrutinib-treated CLL. TCRdb's copy holds only in-frame clones and misses some; the assay was immunoSEQ multiplex PCR. This repertoire shows 70,000 to 80,000 clones, around four fifths found once; its top ten account for roughly 40%. This TCR came from a human donor with chronic lymphocytic leukemia. The material was PBMCs, obtained after 24 months of ibrutinib treatment.

CDR3 in amino acids: CSVVYATERTYEQYF. DNA of the CDR3: TGCAGCGTTGTGTACGCGACAGAGCGCACCTACGAGCAGTACTTC. This rearrangement joins TRBV29-1 to TRBJ2-7; D possibly corresponds to TRBD1 (5 bases). From germline, CDR1 is SQVTM and CDR2 ANQGSEA. Trimming removed 4 bases at V and 2 bases at J, with 18 bases between. There are 15 residues in the CDR3.